The 6 T cell receptor beta chains in this list originate from one sample, sequenced in a study of T cell responses to AZD1222 COVID-19 vaccine. Sequencing used immunoSEQ multiplex PCR; TCRdb keeps in-frame clones, though not all of them. The table records over 65,000 clones, 85% to 90% of them present only once. The source material was peripheral blood, sampled on day 0 of AZD1222 vaccination. These receptors were collected from an adult in good health.

The chain employs TRBV9 and TRBJ2-7, with D tentatively TRBD2 (6 bases). This CDR3 is 15 amino acids long. V shed 5 bases and J shed 1 base, with 16 bases lying between them. CDR1 and CDR2 (germline): SGDLS, YYNGEE. The chain's CDR3 is CASSPAGGDSYEQYF. The CDR3 DNA sequence: TGTGCCAGCAGTCCAGCGGGTGGAGATTCCTACGAGCAGTACTTC. Looking up the rest from reference TRBV9 and TRBJ2-7 gives the full variable domain: DSGVTQTPKHLITATGQRVTLRCSPRSGDLSVYWYQQSLDQGLQFLIQYYNGEERAKGNILERFSAQQFPDLHSELNLSSLELGDSALYFCASSPAGGDSYEQYFGPGTRLTVT.

The J gene is TRBJ1-1, the V gene TRBV18; no firm D call. Germline V gives CDR1 KGHSH, CDR2 LQKENI. This CDR3 is built from 15 residues. Trimming took off 3 bases at V and 4 bases at J, with 15 bases between the two ends. In nucleotides, the CDR3 is TGTGCCAGCTCACCCCGTGTGCTCGACGGCACTGAAGCTTTCTTT. Its protein product is CASSPRVLDGTEAFF.

The genes are TRBV28 and TRBJ1-2; D not certain. Trimming cost V 5 bases and J 1 base, with 14 bases left between them. The CDR3 is made up of 15 amino acids. Germline CDR1 is MDHEN and CDR2 is SYDVKM. The DNA of the CDR3 is TGTGCCAGCAGTCGATACCGGGTCGATAACTATGGCTACACCTTC. This encodes CASSRYRVDNYGYTF.

This chain connects TRBV7-2 to TRBJ1-4; no firm D call. The length of the CDR3 is 15 residues. Germline values: CDR1 SGHTA, CDR2 FQGNSA. Between the trimmed V and J ends, which lost 1 base and 8 bases, there was a span of 14 bases. In DNA, the CDR3 is TGTGCCAGCAGCTTAGTAGGCCCCGTGGGGGAAAAACTGTTTTTT. Protein product: CASSLVGPVGEKLFF.

The V call is TRBV5-5, the J call TRBJ2-1, with D uncertain. Germline CDR1 is SGHKS and CDR2 is YYEKEE (reference sequence). V was shortened by 2 bases and J by 9 bases, with 9 bases between the two germline ends. This CDR3 is built from 12 residues. CDR3 region: CASSFQAPEQFF. The CDR3 DNA is TGTGCCAGCAGCTTTCAGGCGCCTGAGCAGTTCTTC.

The chain recombines TRBV6-5 with TRBJ1-1; the D is unclear. CDR3 length: 14 amino acids. V was clipped by 6 bases and J by 3 bases, with 14 bases between them. Looked up from germline, CDR1 is MNHEY and CDR2 is SVGAGI. CDR3 bases: TGTGCCAGCAGGAAACCGAGAGGCGACACTGAAGCTTTCTTT. Protein sequence: CASRKPRGDTEAFF.